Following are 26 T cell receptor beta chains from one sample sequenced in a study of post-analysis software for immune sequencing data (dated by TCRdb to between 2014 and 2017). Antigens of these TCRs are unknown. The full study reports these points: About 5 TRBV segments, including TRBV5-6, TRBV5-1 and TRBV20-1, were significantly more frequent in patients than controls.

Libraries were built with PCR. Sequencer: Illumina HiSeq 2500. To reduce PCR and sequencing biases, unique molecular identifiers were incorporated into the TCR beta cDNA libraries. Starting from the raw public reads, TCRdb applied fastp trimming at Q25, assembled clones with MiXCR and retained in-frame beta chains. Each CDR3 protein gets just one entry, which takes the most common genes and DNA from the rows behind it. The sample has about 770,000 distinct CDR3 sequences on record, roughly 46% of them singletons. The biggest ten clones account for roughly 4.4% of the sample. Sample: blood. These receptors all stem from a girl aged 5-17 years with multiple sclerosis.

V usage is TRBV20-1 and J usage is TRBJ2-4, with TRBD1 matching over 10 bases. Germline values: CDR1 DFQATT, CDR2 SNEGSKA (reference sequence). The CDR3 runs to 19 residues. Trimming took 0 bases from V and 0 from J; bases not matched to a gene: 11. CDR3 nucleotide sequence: TGCAGTGCTAGAGATTGGGGGACAGGGGCAGGAATAGCCAAAAACATTCAGTACTTC. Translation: CSARDWGTGAGIAKNIQYF.

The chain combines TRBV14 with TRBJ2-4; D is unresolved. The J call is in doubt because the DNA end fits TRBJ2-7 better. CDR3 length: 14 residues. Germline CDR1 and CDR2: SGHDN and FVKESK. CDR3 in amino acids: CASSQLSSPYEQYF. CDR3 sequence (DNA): TGTGCCAGCAGCCAATTGAGCAGTCCCTACGAGCAGTACTTC.

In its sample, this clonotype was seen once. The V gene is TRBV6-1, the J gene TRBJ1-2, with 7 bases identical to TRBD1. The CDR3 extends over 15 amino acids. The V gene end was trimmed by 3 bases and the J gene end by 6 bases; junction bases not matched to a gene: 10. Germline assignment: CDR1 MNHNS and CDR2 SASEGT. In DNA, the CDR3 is TGTGCCAGCAGTGAGAGCAGGGGGAATAAGGATGGCTACACCTTC. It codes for CASSESRGNKDGYTF.

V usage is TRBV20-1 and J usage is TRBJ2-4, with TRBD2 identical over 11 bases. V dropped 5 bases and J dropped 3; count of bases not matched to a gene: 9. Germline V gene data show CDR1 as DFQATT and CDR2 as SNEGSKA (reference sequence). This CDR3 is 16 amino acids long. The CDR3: CSADRLAGGLKNIQYF. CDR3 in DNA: TGCAGTGCTGATCGGCTAGCGGGAGGACTCAAAAACATTCAGTACTTC.

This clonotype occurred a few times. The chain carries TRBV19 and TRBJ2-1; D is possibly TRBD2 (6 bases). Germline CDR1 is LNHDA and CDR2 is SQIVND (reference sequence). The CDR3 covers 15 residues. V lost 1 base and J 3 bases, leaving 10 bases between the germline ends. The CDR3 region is CASSIGASDYNEQFF. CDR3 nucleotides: TGTGCCAGTAGTATAGGGGCTAGCGACTACAATGAGCAGTTCTTC.

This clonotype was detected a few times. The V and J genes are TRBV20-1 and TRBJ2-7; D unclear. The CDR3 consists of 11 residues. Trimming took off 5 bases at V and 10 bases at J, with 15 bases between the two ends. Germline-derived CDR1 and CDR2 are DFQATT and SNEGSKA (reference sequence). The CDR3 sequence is CSADKTNRQYF. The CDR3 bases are TGCAGTGCTGATAAGACGAATAGACAGTACTTC.

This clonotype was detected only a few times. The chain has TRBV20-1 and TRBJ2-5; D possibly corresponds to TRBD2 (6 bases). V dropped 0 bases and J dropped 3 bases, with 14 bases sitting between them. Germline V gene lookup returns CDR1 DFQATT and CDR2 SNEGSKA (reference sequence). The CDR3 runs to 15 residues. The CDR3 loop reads CSAREASVPKETQYF. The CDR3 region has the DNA TGCAGTGCTAGAGAGGCTAGCGTACCGAAAGAGACCCAGTACTTC.

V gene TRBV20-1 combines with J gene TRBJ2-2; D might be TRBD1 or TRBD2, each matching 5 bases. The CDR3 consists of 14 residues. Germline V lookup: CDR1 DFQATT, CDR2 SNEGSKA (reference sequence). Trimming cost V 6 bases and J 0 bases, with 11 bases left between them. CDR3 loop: CSADGAANTGELFF. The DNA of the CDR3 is TGCAGTGCCGACGGGGCCGCGAACACCGGGGAGCTGTTTTTT.

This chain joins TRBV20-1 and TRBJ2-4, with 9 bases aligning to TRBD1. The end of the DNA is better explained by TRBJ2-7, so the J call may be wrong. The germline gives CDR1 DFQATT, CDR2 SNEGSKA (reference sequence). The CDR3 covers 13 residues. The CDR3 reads CSASKTGGYEQYF. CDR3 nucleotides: TGCAGTGCTTCGAAGACAGGGGGTTACGAGCAGTACTTC.

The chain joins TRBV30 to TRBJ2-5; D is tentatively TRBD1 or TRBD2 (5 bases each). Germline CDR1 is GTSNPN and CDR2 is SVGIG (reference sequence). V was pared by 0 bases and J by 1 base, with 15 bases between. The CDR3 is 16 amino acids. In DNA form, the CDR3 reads TGTGCCTGGAGTGTTGGGGCCGGCGGGCCCCAAGAGACCCAGTACTTC. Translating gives CAWSVGAGGPQETQYF.

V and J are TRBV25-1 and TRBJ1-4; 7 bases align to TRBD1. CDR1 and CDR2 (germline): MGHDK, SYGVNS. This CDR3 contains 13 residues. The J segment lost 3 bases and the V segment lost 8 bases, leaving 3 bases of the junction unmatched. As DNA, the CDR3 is TGTGCCAGCCACGGGACAGCTAATGAAAAACTGTTTTTT. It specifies CASHGTANEKLFF.

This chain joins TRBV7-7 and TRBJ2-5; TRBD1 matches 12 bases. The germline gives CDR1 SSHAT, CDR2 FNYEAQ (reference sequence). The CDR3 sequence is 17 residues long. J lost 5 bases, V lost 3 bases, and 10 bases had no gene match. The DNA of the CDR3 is TGTGCCAGCAGCTTGACCCGGGACAGGGGGCGCCATGAGACCCAGTACTTC. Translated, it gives CASSLTRDRGRHETQYF.

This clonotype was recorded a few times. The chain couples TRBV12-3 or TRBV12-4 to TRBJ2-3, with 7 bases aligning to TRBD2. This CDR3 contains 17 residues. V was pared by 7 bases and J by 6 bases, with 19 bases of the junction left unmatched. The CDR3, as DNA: TGTGCCAGCACCCCCATCGGACTAGGGGCGGGGTTGGATACGCAGTATTTT. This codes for CASTPIGLGAGLDTQYF.

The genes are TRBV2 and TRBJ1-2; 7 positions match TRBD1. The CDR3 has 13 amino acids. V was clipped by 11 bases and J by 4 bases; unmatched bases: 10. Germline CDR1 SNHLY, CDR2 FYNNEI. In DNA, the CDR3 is TGTGCCCGTAGAGGGACAGTTCGCTATGGCTACACCTTC. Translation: CARRGTVRYGYTF.

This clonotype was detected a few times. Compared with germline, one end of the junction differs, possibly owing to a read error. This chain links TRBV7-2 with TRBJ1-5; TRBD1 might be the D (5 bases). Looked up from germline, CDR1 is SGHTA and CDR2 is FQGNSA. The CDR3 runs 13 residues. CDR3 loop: CASSLSRGQPQHF. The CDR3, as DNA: TGTGCTAGCAGCTTAAGTCGGGGCCAGCCCCAGCATTTT.

The CDR3 DNA reads TGTGCCAGCAGTGAATTGTGGACAGGGGGTAGGGAGCAGTTCTTC. Its protein product is CASSELWTGGREQFF. This rearrangement joins TRBV25-1 to TRBJ2-1, with 10 positions matching TRBD1. V shed 1 base and J 10 bases; nucleotides not matched to a gene: 7. CDR1 is MGHDK and CDR2 is SYGVNS in the germline V gene. This CDR3 contains 15 residues.

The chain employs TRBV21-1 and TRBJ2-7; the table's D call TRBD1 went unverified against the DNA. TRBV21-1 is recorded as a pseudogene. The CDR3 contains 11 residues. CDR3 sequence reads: CASSPWGEQYF. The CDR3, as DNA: TGTGCCAGCTCTCCCTGGGGCGAGCAGTACTTC.

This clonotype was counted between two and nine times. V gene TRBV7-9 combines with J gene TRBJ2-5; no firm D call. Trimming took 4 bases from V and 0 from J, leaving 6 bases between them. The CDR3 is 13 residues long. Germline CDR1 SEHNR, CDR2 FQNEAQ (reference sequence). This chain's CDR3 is CASSSPYQETQYF. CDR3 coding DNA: TGTGCCAGCAGCTCTCCGTACCAAGAGACCCAGTACTTC.

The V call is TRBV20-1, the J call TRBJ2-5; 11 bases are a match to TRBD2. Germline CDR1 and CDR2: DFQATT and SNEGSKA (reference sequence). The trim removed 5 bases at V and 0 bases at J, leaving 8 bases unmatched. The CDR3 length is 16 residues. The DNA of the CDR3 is TGCAGTGCTGCACCACTAGCGGGAGACAACCAAGAGACCCAGTACTTC. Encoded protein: CSAAPLAGDNQETQYF.

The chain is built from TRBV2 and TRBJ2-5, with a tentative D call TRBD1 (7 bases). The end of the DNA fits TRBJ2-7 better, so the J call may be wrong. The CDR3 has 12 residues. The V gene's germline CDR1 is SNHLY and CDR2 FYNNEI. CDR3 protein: CASLQGRYEQYF. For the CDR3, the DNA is TGTGCCAGCCTACAGGGGAGGTACGAGCAGTACTTC.

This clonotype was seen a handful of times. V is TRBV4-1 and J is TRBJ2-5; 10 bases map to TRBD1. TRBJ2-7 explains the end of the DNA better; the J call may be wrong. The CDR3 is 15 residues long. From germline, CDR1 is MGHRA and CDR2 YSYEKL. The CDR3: CASSPPGTGDYEQYF. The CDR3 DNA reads TGCGCCAGCAGCCCACCCGGGACAGGGGACTACGAGCAGTACTTC.

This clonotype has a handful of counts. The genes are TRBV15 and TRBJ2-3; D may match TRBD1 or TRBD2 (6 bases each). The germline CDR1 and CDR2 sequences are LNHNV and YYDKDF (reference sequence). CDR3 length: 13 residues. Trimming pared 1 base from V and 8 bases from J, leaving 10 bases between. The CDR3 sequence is CATSRAGEVTQYF. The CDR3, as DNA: TGTGCCACCAGCAGAGCAGGGGAGGTTACGCAGTATTTT.

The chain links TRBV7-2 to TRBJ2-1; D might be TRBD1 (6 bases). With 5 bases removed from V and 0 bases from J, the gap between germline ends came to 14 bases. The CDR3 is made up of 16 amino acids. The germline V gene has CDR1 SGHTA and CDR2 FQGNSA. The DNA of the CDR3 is TGTGCCAGCAGCCGACGGGACATACCCTCCTACAATGAGCAGTTCTTC. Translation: CASSRRDIPSYNEQFF.

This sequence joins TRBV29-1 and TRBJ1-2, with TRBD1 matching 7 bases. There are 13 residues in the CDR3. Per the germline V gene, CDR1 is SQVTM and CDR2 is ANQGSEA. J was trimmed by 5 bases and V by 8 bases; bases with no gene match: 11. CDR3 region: CSWRALGQYGYTF. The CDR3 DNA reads TGCAGCTGGAGGGCCTTGGGACAGTATGGCTACACCTTC.

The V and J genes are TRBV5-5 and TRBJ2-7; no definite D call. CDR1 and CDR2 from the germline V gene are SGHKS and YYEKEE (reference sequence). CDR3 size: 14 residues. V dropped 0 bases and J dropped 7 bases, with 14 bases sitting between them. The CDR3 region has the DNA TGTGCCAGCAGCTTGGGGGTGGATTCTTGGGAGCAGTACTTC. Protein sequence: CASSLGVDSWEQYF.

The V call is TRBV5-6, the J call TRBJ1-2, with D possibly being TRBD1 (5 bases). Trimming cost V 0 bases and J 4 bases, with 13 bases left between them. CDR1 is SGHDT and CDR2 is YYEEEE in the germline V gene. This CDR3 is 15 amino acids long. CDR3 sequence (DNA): TGTGCCAGCAGCTTGGGGGACGGAAGGGGCTATGGCTACACCTTC. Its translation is CASSLGDGRGYGYTF.